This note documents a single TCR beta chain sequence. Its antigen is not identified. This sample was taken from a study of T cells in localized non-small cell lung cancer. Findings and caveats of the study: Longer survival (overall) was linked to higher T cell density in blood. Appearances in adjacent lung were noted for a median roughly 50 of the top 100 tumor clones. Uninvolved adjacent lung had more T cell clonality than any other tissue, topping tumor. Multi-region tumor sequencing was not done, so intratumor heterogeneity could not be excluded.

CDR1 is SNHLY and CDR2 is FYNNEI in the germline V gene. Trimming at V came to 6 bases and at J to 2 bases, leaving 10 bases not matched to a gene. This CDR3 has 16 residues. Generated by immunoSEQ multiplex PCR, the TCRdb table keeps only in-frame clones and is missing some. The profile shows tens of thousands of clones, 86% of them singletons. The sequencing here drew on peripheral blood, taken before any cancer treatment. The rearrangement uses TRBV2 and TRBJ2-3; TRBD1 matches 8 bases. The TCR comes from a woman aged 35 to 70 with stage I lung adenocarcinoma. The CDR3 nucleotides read TGTGCCAGCAGGAAAGACAGGGGTCGAGCCACAGATACGCAGTATTTT. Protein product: CASRKDRGRATDTQYF.